The clone carrying this TCR beta chain was recorded only once. This entry comes from a study of cytomegalovirus exposure and HLA in healthy donors. The CDR3 runs to 12 residues. Between the trimmed V and J ends, which lost 2 bases and 6 bases, there was a span of 7 bases. Germline V gene sequence: CDR1 MDHEN, CDR2 SYDVKM. PCR was performed using 60 Vbeta and 13 Jbeta primers. Method: immunoSEQ multiplex PCR; TCRdb's copy keeps in-frame clones and lacks some. Of about 110,000 clones in the sample, around three quarters are singletons; the top ten hold 5.2%. The source material was PBMCs. V gene TRBV28 combines with J gene TRBJ1-2, with D hard to call. The TCR comes from a female donor in good health and CMV-seropositive. The CDR3 sequence: CASSLPPDGYTF. The CDR3 DNA is TGTGCCAGCAGTTTACCCCCCGATGGCTACACCTTC.